Below are 20 T cell receptor beta chains sequenced from a single sample in a study of T cells after yellow fever vaccination. TCRdb called the 5' RACE reads again in MiXCR, with one record for every CDR3 protein. The sample carries approximately 580,000 distinct CDR3 sequences, less than 20% recorded once. The sequenced sample was PBMCs, obtained 4 to 5 days after the first yellow fever vaccination. All receptors derive from a man aged 18 to 30 who received the YFV17D yellow fever vaccine.

The genes are TRBV27 and TRBJ1-6; D gene ambiguous. Trimming shortened V by 10 bases and J by 7 bases, and 5 bases separated the two germline ends. The CDR3 is 10 amino acids. The germline CDR1 and CDR2 sequences are MNHEY and SMNVEV (reference sequence). The CDR3 nucleotides are TGTGCCAACCAGAATTCACCCCTCCACTTT. It specifies CANQNSPLHF.

This clonotype was counted a few times. The genes are TRBV4-3 and TRBJ2-7, with D perhaps TRBD2 (6 bases). There are 15 residues in the CDR3. Germline CDR1 and CDR2: LGHNA and YSLEER. Trimming removed 1 base at V and 0 bases at J, with 10 bases between. CDR3 region: CASSQGLVASYEQYF. The DNA for the CDR3 is TGCGCCAGCAGCCAAGGACTAGTAGCCTCCTACGAGCAGTACTTC.

The chain combines TRBV6-2 or TRBV6-3 with TRBJ2-7; 11 bases agree with TRBD2. CDR3 length equals 13 residues. Germline trimming cut 8 bases from V and 5 bases from J; bases unmatched to any gene: 5. Germline V gene sequence: CDR1 MNHEY, CDR2 SVGEGT. CDR3 region: CASDSGGADEQYF. CDR3 bases: TGTGCCAGCGATAGCGGGGGGGCCGACGAGCAGTACTTC.

This clonotype showed up just a few times. The genes are TRBV15 and TRBJ2-2; tentative D call: TRBD2 (7 bases). The CDR3 contains 12 residues. Germline CDR1 is LNHNV and CDR2 is YYDKDF (reference sequence). Trimming cost V 9 bases and J 4 bases, with 9 bases left between them. CDR3 nucleotide sequence: TGTGCCACAGGGGGGGGCACCGGGGAGCTGTTTTTT. Its protein product is CATGGGTGELFF.

This clonotype was seen only once. J is TRBJ2-2 and V is TRBV9, with D maybe TRBD2 (7 bases). The V gene's germline CDR1 is SGDLS and CDR2 YYNGEE. Trimming took off 0 bases at V and 2 bases at J, with 17 bases between the two ends. The CDR3 contains 18 residues. In DNA form, the CDR3 reads TGTGCCAGCAGCGTAGCTCGGTGGGGGGGCCTTAACACCGGGGAGCTGTTTTTT. This translates into CASSVARWGGLNTGELFF.

About this clonotype itself: A single base separates this from a much larger clone, so it may be a read error. The J gene is TRBJ2-3, the V gene TRBV7-3, with D unresolved. The V gene lost 5 bases and the J gene lost 2 bases, with 17 bases spanning the gap. Per germline, CDR1 SGHTA and CDR2 FQGTGA. This CDR3 region has 16 residues. The DNA of the CDR3 is TGTGCCAGCAGCCTCCCCGCCACGGGTGCCACAGATACGCAGTATTTT. Amino acid sequence: CASSLPATGATDTQYF.

There are many counts of this clonotype. The chain uses TRBV5-1 and TRBJ2-5; D possibly corresponds to TRBD2 (6 bases). The CDR3 has 12 amino acids. CDR1 is SGHRS and CDR2 is YFSETQ in the germline V gene. V dropped 6 bases and J dropped 1 base, with 7 bases sitting between them. Here the CDR3 DNA reads TGCGCCAGCAAGACTAGCCAAGAGACCCAGTACTTC. Protein: CASKTSQETQYF. Looking up the rest from reference TRBV5-1 and TRBJ2-5 gives the full variable domain: KAGVTQTPRYLIKTRGQQVTLSCSPISGHRSVSWYQQTPGQGLQFLFEYFSETQRNKGNFPGRFSGRQFSNSRSEMNVSTLELGDSALYLCASKTSQETQYFGPGTRLLVL.

Only a few counts were recorded for this clonotype. The CDR3 protein is CASSLEADSPLHF. CDR3 nucleotides: TGTGCCAGCAGTTTAGAGGCGGATTCACCCCTCCACTTT. The chain is built from TRBV12-3 or TRBV12-4 and TRBJ1-6; no reliable D call. The CDR3 is made up of 13 amino acids. The ends were cut back, 1 base at V and 8 bases at J, with 6 bases in the middle.

This clonotype was detected only a few times. The chain recombines TRBV14 with TRBJ2-3; maybe TRBD1 (6 bases). The CDR3 is made up of 14 amino acids. Germline-derived CDR1 and CDR2 are SGHDN and FVKESK. The V gene lost 2 bases and the J gene lost 3 bases, with 9 bases spanning the gap. The CDR3 nucleotides read TGTGCCAGCAGCCAACGACAGGTAACAGATACGCAGTATTTT. Translating gives CASSQRQVTDTQYF.

V and J are TRBV5-1 and TRBJ2-2, with TRBD2 identical over 9 bases. J lost 6 bases, V lost 0 bases, and 6 bases had no gene match. In germline, CDR1 is SGHRS, CDR2 YFSETQ. This CDR3 comprises 16 residues. The CDR3 DNA reads as TGCGCCAGCAGCTTGGCCTCTAGCGGGGCCGCCGGGGAGCTGTTTTTT. Its protein product is CASSLASSGAAGELFF.

There are a few counts of this clonotype. The chain's CDR3 is CASSFAPLLDEQYF. The CDR3 DNA follows: TGTGCCAGCAGTTTTGCACCTCTACTCGACGAGCAGTACTTC. This chain uses TRBV12-3 or TRBV12-4 with TRBJ2-7; D call uncertain. Trimming cost V 3 bases and J 5 bases, with 14 bases left between them. The CDR3 length is 14 residues.

V usage is TRBV19 and J usage is TRBJ1-1; D remains unclear. Trimming removed 6 bases from V and 6 bases from J, with 11 bases in between. The CDR3 extends over 12 amino acids. The germline gives CDR1 LNHDA, CDR2 SQIVND (reference sequence). The CDR3, as DNA: TGTGCCAGTAGGGGCGGTTGGGCTGAAGCTTTCTTT. Its protein is CASRGGWAEAFF.

The chain couples TRBV6-2 or TRBV6-3 to TRBJ2-1, with 7 positions matching TRBD1. Trimming at V came to 9 bases and at J to 8 bases, leaving 13 bases not matched to a gene. CDR1 is MNHEY and CDR2 is SVGEGT in the germline V gene. The CDR3 is made up of 14 amino acids. CDR3 loop: CASETLQGIDEQFF. The CDR3 DNA follows: TGTGCCAGTGAAACTTTACAGGGGATTGATGAGCAGTTCTTC.

CDR3 sequence (DNA): TGCGCCAGCAGCTTTGAAGGAAACACCATATATTTT. It encodes CASSFEGNTIYF. V gene TRBV5-1 combines with J gene TRBJ1-3; no firm D call. The CDR3 contains 12 residues. With 2 bases removed from V and 4 bases from J, the gap between germline ends came to 4 bases. In germline, CDR1 is SGHRS, CDR2 YFSETQ. Combining the CDR3 with reference TRBV5-1 and TRBJ1-3 gives the whole variable domain KAGVTQTPRYLIKTRGQQVTLSCSPISGHRSVSWYQQTPGQGLQFLFEYFSETQRNKGNFPGRFSGRQFSNSRSEMNVSTLELGDSALYLCASSFEGNTIYFGEGSWLTVV.

V usage is TRBV20-1 and J usage is TRBJ2-5; TRBD1 aligns across 7 bases. After removal of 5 bases from V and 1 base from J, the junction contained 4 bases not matched to a gene. Germline loops: CDR1 DFQATT, CDR2 SNEGSKA (reference sequence). The CDR3 has 13 residues. This CDR3 is CSAGTDLQETQYF. The CDR3 nucleotides read TGCAGTGCTGGGACAGACCTCCAAGAGACCCAGTACTTC.

The rearrangement uses TRBV13 and TRBJ2-2, with a weak D call TRBD2 (6 bases). The CDR3 is 15 amino acids. Germline lookup yields CDR1 PRHDT and CDR2 FYEKMQ (reference sequence). V lost 9 bases and J 2 bases, leaving 16 bases between the germline ends. The DNA of the CDR3 is TGTGCCAGTGGGGCCGGGACTTCTAACACCGGGGAGCTGTTTTTT. This encodes CASGAGTSNTGELFF.

This chain connects TRBV4-2 to TRBJ2-1, with D perhaps TRBD2 (6 bases). The CDR3 is 17 residues long. Per the germline V gene, CDR1 is LGHNA and CDR2 is YNFKEQ. The ends were cut back, 3 bases at V and 1 base at J, with 16 bases in the middle. CDR3 nucleotide sequence: TGTGCCAGCAGCCATAACGAACTAGCCTTGTCCTACAATGAGCAGTTCTTC. This encodes CASSHNELALSYNEQFF.

This clonotype came up a few times. The V and J genes are TRBV7-2 and TRBJ2-2; D gene uncertain. With 2 bases removed from V and 3 bases from J, the gap between germline ends came to 16 bases. The CDR3 covers 17 residues. CDR1 SGHTA and CDR2 FQGNSA come from the germline V gene. CDR3 loop: CASSLNVAWKDTGELFF. CDR3 nucleotides: TGTGCCAGCAGCTTAAATGTTGCGTGGAAAGACACCGGGGAGCTGTTTTTT.

J is TRBJ2-3 and V is TRBV30, with 7 nucleotides matching TRBD2. V lost 0 bases, J lost 1 base, and 4 bases stayed unmatched. CDR1 is GTSNPN, CDR2 SVGIG, per germline (reference sequence). The CDR3 contains 15 residues. In nucleotides, the CDR3 is TGTGCCTGGAGTGTACGGGGGGTCGGCACAGATACGCAGTATTTT. Protein: CAWSVRGVGTDTQYF.

This clonotype appeared many times. This sequence joins TRBV7-9 and TRBJ2-1; 12 bases are a match to TRBD2. Germline trimming cut 0 bases from V and 7 bases from J; bases unmatched to any gene: 7. This CDR3 has 17 residues. The germline CDR1 and CDR2 sequences are SEHNR and FQNEAQ (reference sequence). The CDR3 DNA reads TGTGCCAGCAGCTTAGCGCCCCGACTAGCGGGGGTTAATGAGCAGTTCTTC. Translation: CASSLAPRLAGVNEQFF.